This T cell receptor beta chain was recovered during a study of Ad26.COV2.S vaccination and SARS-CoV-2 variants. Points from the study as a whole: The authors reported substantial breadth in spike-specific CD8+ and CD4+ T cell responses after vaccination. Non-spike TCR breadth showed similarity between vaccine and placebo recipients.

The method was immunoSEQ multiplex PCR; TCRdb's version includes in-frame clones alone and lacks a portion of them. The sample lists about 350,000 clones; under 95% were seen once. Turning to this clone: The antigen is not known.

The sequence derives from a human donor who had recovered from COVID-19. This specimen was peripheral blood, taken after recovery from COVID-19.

CDR3 in amino acids: CASSQDGGIDQPQHF. CDR3 DNA: TGTGCCAGCAGCCAAGACGGCGGTATTGATCAGCCCCAGCATTTT. The chain uses TRBV3-1 (or the pseudogene TRBV3-2) and TRBJ1-5; D ambiguous. V was trimmed by 0 bases and J by 5 bases, leaving 11 bases between them. Germline V gene lookup returns CDR1 LGHDT and CDR2 YNNKEL (reference sequence). The CDR3 runs to 15 residues.